What follows are 27 T cell receptor beta chains derived from one specimen sequenced in a study of T cell responses to AZD1222 COVID-19 vaccine. Clones were sequenced by immunoSEQ multiplex PCR, and TCRdb holds only the in-frame ones, with some missing. Of approximately 74,000 clones in the sample, 82% were seen once. Source: peripheral blood, taken on day 0 of AZD1222 vaccination. The source of these receptors is an adult in good health.

The V call is TRBV2, the J call TRBJ1-5, with unresolved D. The CDR3 has 12 amino acids. Germline V gives CDR1 SNHLY, CDR2 FYNNEI. V shed 5 bases and J shed 7 bases, with 9 bases lying between them. The chain's CDR3 is CASSKDGQPQHF. The CDR3 nucleotides read TGTGCCAGCAGTAAGGATGGGCAGCCCCAGCATTTT.

This CDR3 is CASSAQGTQYF. The CDR3 DNA follows: TGTGCCAGCAGCGCCCAAGGCACCCAGTACTTC. This sequence joins TRBV9 and TRBJ2-5; no firm D call. CDR3 length: 11 amino acids. Germline-derived CDR1 and CDR2 are SGDLS and YYNGEE. V was clipped by 3 bases and J by 8 bases, with 8 bases between them.

The chain uses TRBV7-2 and TRBJ2-1; D may be TRBD2 (5 bases). Trimming took 3 bases from V and 0 from J, leaving 18 bases between them. This CDR3 has 18 amino acids. In germline, CDR1 is SGHTA, CDR2 FQGNSA. The CDR3 DNA reads TGTGCCAGCAGCTTCAAAACCTTAAGCGGTAGCTCCTACAATGAGCAGTTCTTC. Translated: CASSFKTLSGSSYNEQFF.

This chain connects TRBV19 to TRBJ1-1, with 8 nucleotides matching TRBD1. With 6 bases clipped from V and 3 bases from J, the junction kept 9 bases outside the gene matches. Germline CDR1 reads LNHDA; CDR2 reads SQIVND (reference sequence). CDR3 length: 15 residues. The CDR3 DNA reads as TGTGCCAGTAGAGCCAGACAGGGGAGGGACACTGAAGCTTTCTTT. Translating it yields CASRARQGRDTEAFF. Looking up the rest from reference TRBV19 and TRBJ1-1 gives the full variable domain: DGGITQSPKYLFRKEGQNVTLSCEQNLNHDAMYWYRQDPGQGLRLIYYSQIVNDFQKGDIAEGYSVSREKKESFPLTVTSAQKNPTAFYLCASRARQGRDTEAFFGQGTRLTVV.

Note on this clone: Other DNA variants within this sample encode the same CDR3. The J gene is TRBJ2-7, the V gene TRBV5-1, with TRBD2 identical over 7 bases. Germline V gives CDR1 SGHRS, CDR2 YFSETQ. The CDR3 has 13 residues. V was clipped by 0 bases and J by 6 bases; unmatched bases: 3. The CDR3 spells CASSLGRGVEQYF. The CDR3 region has the DNA TGCGCCAGCAGCTTGGGTCGGGGGGTCGAGCAGTACTTC.

V gene TRBV2 combines with J gene TRBJ1-5; D call uncertain. The germline V gene has CDR1 SNHLY and CDR2 FYNNEI. The V end lost 2 bases, the J end lost 0 bases, and 5 bases lay between the germline ends. The CDR3 runs to 14 residues. Here the CDR3 reads CASSEWTSNQPQHF. CDR3 DNA: TGTGCCAGCAGTGAATGGACTAGCAATCAGCCCCAGCATTTT. The complete variable domain, with remaining parts taken from reference TRBV2 and TRBJ1-5, reads EPEVTQTPSHQVTQMGQEVILRCVPISNHLYFYWYRQILGQKVEFLVSFYNNEISEKSEIFDDQFSVERPDGSNFTLKIRSTKLEDSAMYFCASSEWTSNQPQHFGDGTRLSIL.

The genes are TRBV10-1 and TRBJ2-3; D is ambiguous. The germline V gene encodes CDR1 WNHNN and CDR2 SYGVQD (reference sequence). This CDR3 is built from 14 residues. Deletions cut 3 bases from V and 2 bases from J, with 9 bases between. The CDR3 loop is CASSEWAATDTQYF. The CDR3 coding sequence is TGCGCCAGCAGTGAATGGGCGGCCACAGATACGCAGTATTTT.

The V gene is TRBV19, the J gene TRBJ2-1; the D is unclear. Germline V gene lookup returns CDR1 LNHDA and CDR2 SQIVND (reference sequence). The V end was cut by 4 bases, the J end by 7 bases, with 8 bases between. CDR3 length: 12 amino acids. The CDR3 DNA is TGTGCCAGTAGTAGGGTAGAGAATGAGCAGTTCTTC. Translated, it gives CASSRVENEQFF. The complete variable domain, with remaining parts taken from reference TRBV19 and TRBJ2-1, reads DGGITQSPKYLFRKEGQNVTLSCEQNLNHDAMYWYRQDPGQGLRLIYYSQIVNDFQKGDIAEGYSVSREKKESFPLTVTSAQKNPTAFYLCASSRVENEQFFGPGTRLTVL.

V gene TRBV18 combines with J gene TRBJ2-5; 8 bases align to TRBD1. The J segment lost 0 bases and the V segment lost 5 bases, leaving 2 bases of the junction unmatched. The CDR3 is made up of 14 amino acids. Germline V gene sequence: CDR1 KGHSH, CDR2 LQKENI. CDR3 residues: CASSRQGYQETQYF. CDR3 nucleotides: TGTGCCAGCTCAAGACAGGGGTACCAAGAGACCCAGTACTTC.

The chain recombines TRBV6-6 with TRBJ1-3; maybe TRBD1 (6 bases). In germline, CDR1 is MNHNY, CDR2 SVGAGI (reference sequence). This CDR3 region has 16 residues. Trimming removed 2 bases from V and 5 bases from J, with 16 bases in between. The CDR3 nucleotides are TGTGCCAGCAGTTACGACCTTGAAGGGGGGCGAAACACCATATATTTT. The encoded protein is CASSYDLEGGRNTIYF.

This clone has only one observation. CDR3 sequence reads: CASSYKGQGATTGELFF. CDR3 in DNA: TGTGCCAGCAGCTACAAAGGACAGGGGGCGACCACCGGGGAGCTGTTTTTT. The chain joins TRBV7-8 to TRBJ2-2; TRBD1 aligns across 11 bases. The CDR3 is made up of 17 amino acids. Germline V CDR1 and CDR2: SGHVS, FQNEAQ. With 4 bases clipped from V and 4 bases from J, the junction kept 8 bases outside the gene matches.

The rearrangement joins TRBV6-5 to TRBJ1-1; D remains unclear. Trimming cost V 6 bases and J 1 base, with 9 bases left between them. Germline V gene sequence: CDR1 MNHEY, CDR2 SVGAGI. The CDR3 spans 13 residues. The CDR3 sequence: CASRMDGNTEAFF. CDR3 sequence (DNA): TGTGCCAGCAGGATGGACGGGAACACTGAAGCTTTCTTT.

V and J are TRBV29-1 and TRBJ1-1, with D possibly TRBD1 on 5 matching bases. The CDR3 is 13 amino acids. Trimming shortened V by 6 bases and J by 1 base, and 12 bases separated the two germline ends. The germline gives CDR1 SQVTM, CDR2 ANQGSEA. In DNA form, the CDR3 reads TGCAGCGTCCCCGGGACGGGGAACACTGAAGCTTTCTTT. Translation gives CSVPGTGNTEAFF.

The J gene is TRBJ2-1, the V gene TRBV4-3; 10 bases are shared with TRBD2. The CDR3 sequence is 18 residues long. The germline CDR1 and CDR2 sequences are LGHNA and YSLEER. The V and J ends lost 0 bases and 9 bases, in that order; junction bases with no gene match: 14. CDR3 residues: CASSQDVLGSGRAVEQFF. The CDR3 region has the DNA TGCGCCAGCAGCCAAGATGTTTTGGGAAGCGGGAGGGCCGTTGAGCAGTTCTTC.

CDR3 DNA sequence: TGTGCCAGCAGTGATGGGGGGGCTCAGGGGTCACCCCTCCACTTT. This gives the protein CASSDGGAQGSPLHF. The V gene is TRBV25-1, the J gene TRBJ1-6; TRBD1 is a possible D gene (6 bases). Germline V gene sequence: CDR1 MGHDK, CDR2 SYGVNS. The CDR3 has 15 residues. V was shortened by 3 bases and J by 10 bases, with 16 bases between the two germline ends.

This rearrangement joins TRBV12-3 or TRBV12-4 to TRBJ1-6; D remains ambiguous. Deletions cut 2 bases from V and 10 bases from J, with 9 bases between. The CDR3 spans 13 residues. CDR3 bases: TGTGCCAGCAGTTTATACGGGAACTCACCCCTCCACTTT. It yields the protein CASSLYGNSPLHF.

V is TRBV7-9 and J is TRBJ1-2; perhaps TRBD1 as D (5 bases). The V end was cut by 6 bases, the J end by 4 bases, with 18 bases between. CDR1 is SEHNR and CDR2 is FQNEAQ in the germline V gene (reference sequence). This CDR3 spans 15 amino acids. The CDR3 DNA reads as TGTGCCAGCAGGGGGGTGGATAGCCTTAGCTATGGCTACACCTTC. Amino acid sequence: CASRGVDSLSYGYTF.

The V call is TRBV6-5, the J call TRBJ2-7, with TRBD1 matching 8 bases. V was clipped by 4 bases and J by 2 bases; unmatched bases: 7. Germline CDR1 reads MNHEY; CDR2 reads SVGAGI. The CDR3 spans 15 residues. This CDR3 reads CASSSSPGQAYEQYF. The DNA for the CDR3 is TGTGCCAGCAGTTCTTCACCGGGACAGGCCTACGAGCAGTACTTC.

The rearrangement joins TRBV25-1 to TRBJ1-1; TRBD1 aligns across 9 bases. V dropped 6 bases and J dropped 13; count of bases not matched to a gene: 9. Germline V gives CDR1 MGHDK, CDR2 SYGVNS. This CDR3 region has 12 residues. The CDR3 spells CASRSTGGEGFF. In nucleotides, the CDR3 is TGTGCCAGCAGAAGCACAGGGGGCGAGGGTTTCTTT. The full variable domain, rest sourced from reference TRBV25-1 and TRBJ1-1, is EADIYQTPRYLVIGTGKKITLECSQTMGHDKMYWYQQDPGMELHLIHYSYGVNSTEKGDLSSESTVSRIRTEHFPLTLESARPSHTSQYLCASRSTGGEGFFGQGTRLTVV.

V usage is TRBV14 and J usage is TRBJ2-2; TRBD1 matches 8 bases. The CDR3 runs to 17 residues. Germline loops: CDR1 SGHDN, CDR2 FVKESK. The V gene end was trimmed by 4 bases and the J gene end by 4 bases; junction bases not matched to a gene: 11. CDR3 in amino acids: CASSPATGTGRTGELFF. CDR3 coding DNA: TGTGCCAGCAGCCCAGCCACCGGGACAGGCCGCACCGGGGAGCTGTTTTTT.

CDR3 amino acids: CASSQVIARGEKLFF. DNA of the CDR3: TGCGCCAGCAGCCAAGTTATAGCAAGGGGGGAAAAACTGTTTTTT. V is TRBV4-3 and J is TRBJ1-4; D might be TRBD1 (6 bases). Deletions cut 1 base from V and 8 bases from J, with 14 bases between. Germline CDR1 reads LGHNA; CDR2 reads YSLEER. The CDR3 is 15 amino acids.

The chain carries TRBV4-1 and TRBJ1-1; no definite D call. Per the germline V gene, CDR1 is MGHRA and CDR2 is YSYEKL. CDR3 length: 13 residues. V lost 1 base and J lost 4, with 7 bases in between. CDR3 nucleotides: TGCGCCAGCAGCCAAGGGGTTGGCACTGAAGCTTTCTTT. The encoded protein is CASSQGVGTEAFF.

The rearrangement uses TRBV5-4 and TRBJ1-4, with 9 bases lining up with TRBD1. CDR3 length: 15 residues. The germline gives CDR1 SGHNT, CDR2 YYREEE (reference sequence). Trimming took 3 bases from V and 5 from J; bases not matched to a gene: 5. This CDR3 reads CASSSQTGGNEKLFF. The CDR3 DNA sequence: TGTGCCAGCAGCTCCCAGACAGGGGGAAATGAAAAACTGTTTTTT.

This sequence joins TRBV3-1 (or the pseudogene TRBV3-2) and TRBJ1-1; the match to TRBD1 covers 7 bases. V was pared by 7 bases and J by 7 bases, with 9 bases of the junction left unmatched. Germline V gene lookup returns CDR1 LGHDT and CDR2 YNNKEL (reference sequence). The CDR3 covers 13 residues. The CDR3 protein is CASNRQGGFEAFF. For the CDR3, the DNA is TGTGCCAGCAACCGACAGGGCGGTTTTGAAGCTTTCTTT.

The chain combines TRBV5-1 with TRBJ2-1; TRBD2 matches at 7 bases. Germline CDR1 reads SGHRS; CDR2 reads YFSETQ. This CDR3 spans 16 amino acids. V shed 0 bases, J shed 8 bases, and the junction held 11 bases outside the gene matches. Here the CDR3 reads CASSLGPGGSRDEQFF. CDR3 nucleotides: TGCGCCAGCAGCTTGGGACCGGGCGGGAGTAGGGATGAGCAGTTCTTC.

For the CDR3, the DNA is TGTGCCAGCAGTGAACCACAGGGGTTTTATGGCTACACCTTC. This translates into CASSEPQGFYGYTF. The chain carries TRBV25-1 and TRBJ1-2; TRBD1 matches at 7 bases. Germline trimming cut 2 bases from V and 5 bases from J; bases unmatched to any gene: 5. Germline CDR1 is MGHDK and CDR2 is SYGVNS. The CDR3 covers 14 residues.

The chain links TRBV10-3 to TRBJ1-1; 10 bases agree with TRBD1. The CDR3 runs to 15 residues. Losses at the gene ends were 4 bases for V and 4 bases for J; bases not matched to a gene: 6. The V gene's germline CDR1 is ENHRY and CDR2 SYGVKD. CDR3 sequence reads: CAISAPGQGLTEAFF. The CDR3 nucleotides are TGTGCCATCAGTGCGCCGGGACAGGGGCTCACTGAAGCTTTCTTT.